Below, one T cell receptor beta chain is given with its context. This sample is part of a study of T cells in Graves' hyperthyroidism and ophthalmopathy. V lost 6 bases and J lost 4, with 18 bases in between. CDR1 and CDR2 (germline): MNHNS, SASEGT. CDR3 size: 16 residues. Using RNA transcripts as the source, TCR beta CDR3 regions were amplified. The HTBI set primed first-round TCR CDR3 RT-PCR. TCRdb re-called the multiplex PCR reads through MiXCR, storing one row per CDR3 protein. The table includes about half a million distinct CDR3 sequences, about 16% detected once. The sequenced sample consisted of blood. The chain combines TRBV6-1 with TRBJ1-4; D might be TRBD1 (5 bases). The receptor was isolated from a woman aged 30 to 39 with Graves' ophthalmopathy. CDR3 sequence reads: CASRTPMGPRNEKLFF. CDR3 DNA: TGTGCCAGCAGGACGCCTATGGGGCCACGTAATGAAAAACTGTTTTTT.